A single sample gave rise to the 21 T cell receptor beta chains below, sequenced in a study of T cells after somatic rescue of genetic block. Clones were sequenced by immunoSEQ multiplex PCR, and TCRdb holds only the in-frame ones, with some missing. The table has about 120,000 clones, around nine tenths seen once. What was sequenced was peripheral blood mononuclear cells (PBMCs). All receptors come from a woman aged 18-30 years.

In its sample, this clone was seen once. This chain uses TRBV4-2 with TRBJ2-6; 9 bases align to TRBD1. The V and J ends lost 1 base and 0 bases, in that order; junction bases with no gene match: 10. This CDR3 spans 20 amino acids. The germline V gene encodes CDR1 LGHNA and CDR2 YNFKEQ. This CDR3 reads CASSQVGRTGAPSGANVLTF. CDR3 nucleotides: TGTGCCAGCAGCCAAGTGGGAAGGACAGGGGCCCCCTCTGGGGCCAACGTCCTGACTTTC.

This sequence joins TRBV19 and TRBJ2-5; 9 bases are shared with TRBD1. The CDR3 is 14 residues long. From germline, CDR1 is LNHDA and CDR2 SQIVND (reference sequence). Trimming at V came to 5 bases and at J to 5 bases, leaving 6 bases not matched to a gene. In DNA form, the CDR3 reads TGTGCCAGTAGTGTTACAGGGGGCCCGGAGACCCAGTACTTC. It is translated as CASSVTGGPETQYF.

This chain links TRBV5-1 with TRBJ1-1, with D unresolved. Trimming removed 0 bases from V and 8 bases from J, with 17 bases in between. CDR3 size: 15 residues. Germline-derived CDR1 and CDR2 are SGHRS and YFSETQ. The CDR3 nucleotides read TGCGCCAGCAGCTTGGCCTGGCAGGACGTGCAAGAAGCTTTCTTT. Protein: CASSLAWQDVQEAFF.

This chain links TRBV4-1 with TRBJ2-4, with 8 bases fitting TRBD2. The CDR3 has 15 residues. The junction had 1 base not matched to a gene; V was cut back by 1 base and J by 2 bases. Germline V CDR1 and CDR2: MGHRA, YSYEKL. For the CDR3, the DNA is TGCGCCAGCAGCCAAGCGGGGGGGACCAAAAACATTCAGTACTTC. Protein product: CASSQAGGTKNIQYF.

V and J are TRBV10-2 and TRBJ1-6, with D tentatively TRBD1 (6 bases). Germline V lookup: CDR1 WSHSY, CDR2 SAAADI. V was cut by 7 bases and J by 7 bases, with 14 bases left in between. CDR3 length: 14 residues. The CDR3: CASNTGTPNSPLHF. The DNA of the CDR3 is TGCGCCAGCAATACCGGGACACCAAATTCACCCCTCCACTTT.

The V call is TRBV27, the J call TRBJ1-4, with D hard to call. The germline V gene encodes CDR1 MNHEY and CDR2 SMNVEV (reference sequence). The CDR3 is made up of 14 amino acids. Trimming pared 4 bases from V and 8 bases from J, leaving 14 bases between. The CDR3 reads CASSYSRAGEKLFF. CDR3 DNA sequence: TGTGCCAGCAGTTACTCACGGGCCGGGGAAAAACTGTTTTTT. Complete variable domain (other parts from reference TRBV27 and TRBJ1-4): EAQVTQNPRYLITVTGKKLTVTCSQNMNHEYMSWYRQDPGLGLRQIYYSMNVEVTDKGDVPEGYKVSRKEKRNFPLILESPSPNQTSLYFCASSYSRAGEKLFFGSGTQLSVL.

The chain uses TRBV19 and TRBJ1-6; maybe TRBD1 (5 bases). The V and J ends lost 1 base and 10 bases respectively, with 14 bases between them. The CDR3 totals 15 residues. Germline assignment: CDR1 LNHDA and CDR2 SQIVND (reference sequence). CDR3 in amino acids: CASSIAGGTYSPLHF. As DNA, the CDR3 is TGTGCCAGTAGTATAGCTGGTGGGACCTACTCACCCCTCCACTTT.

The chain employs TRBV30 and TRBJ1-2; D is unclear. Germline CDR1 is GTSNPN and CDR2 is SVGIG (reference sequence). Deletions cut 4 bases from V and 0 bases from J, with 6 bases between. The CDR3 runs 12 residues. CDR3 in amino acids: CAWTLANYGYTF. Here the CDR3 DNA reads TGTGCCTGGACTCTAGCTAACTATGGCTACACCTTC.

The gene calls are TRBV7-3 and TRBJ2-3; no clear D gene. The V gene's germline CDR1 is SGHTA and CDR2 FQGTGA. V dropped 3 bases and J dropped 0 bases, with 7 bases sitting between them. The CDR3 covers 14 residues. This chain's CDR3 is CASSLAQSTDTQYF. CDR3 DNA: TGTGCCAGCAGCTTGGCACAAAGCACAGATACGCAGTATTTT.

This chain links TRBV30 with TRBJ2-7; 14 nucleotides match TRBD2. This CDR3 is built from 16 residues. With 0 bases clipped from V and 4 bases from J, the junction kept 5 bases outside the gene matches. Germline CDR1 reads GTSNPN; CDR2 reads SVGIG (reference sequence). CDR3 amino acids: CAWSVRTSGGWYEQYF. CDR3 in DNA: TGTGCCTGGAGTGTACGGACTAGCGGGGGGTGGTACGAGCAGTACTTC.

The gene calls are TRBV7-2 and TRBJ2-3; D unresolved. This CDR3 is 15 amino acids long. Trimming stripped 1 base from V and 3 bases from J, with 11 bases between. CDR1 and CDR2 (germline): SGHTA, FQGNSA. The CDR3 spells CASSLVADGTDTQYF. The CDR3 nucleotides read TGTGCCAGCAGCTTAGTTGCGGACGGGACAGATACGCAGTATTTT.

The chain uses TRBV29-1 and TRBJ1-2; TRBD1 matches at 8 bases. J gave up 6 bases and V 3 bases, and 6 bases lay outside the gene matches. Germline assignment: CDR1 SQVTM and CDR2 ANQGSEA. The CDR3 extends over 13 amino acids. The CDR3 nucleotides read TGCAGCGTTGAGGACAGGGAGTCGGATGGCTACACCTTC. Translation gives CSVEDRESDGYTF.

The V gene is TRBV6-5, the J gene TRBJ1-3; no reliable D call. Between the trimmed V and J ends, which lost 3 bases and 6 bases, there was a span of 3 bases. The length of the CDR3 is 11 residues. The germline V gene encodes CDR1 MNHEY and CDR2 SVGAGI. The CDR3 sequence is CASSYENTIYF. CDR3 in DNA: TGTGCCAGCAGTTATGAAAACACCATATATTTT.

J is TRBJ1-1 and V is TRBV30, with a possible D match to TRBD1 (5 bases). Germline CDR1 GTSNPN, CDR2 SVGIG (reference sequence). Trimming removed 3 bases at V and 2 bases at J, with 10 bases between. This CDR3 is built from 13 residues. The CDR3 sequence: CAWSGGVNTEAFF. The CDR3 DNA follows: TGTGCCTGGAGCGGGGGGGTTAACACTGAAGCTTTCTTT. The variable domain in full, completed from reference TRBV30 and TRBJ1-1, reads SQTIHQWPATLVQPVGSPLSLECTVEGTSNPNLYWYRQAAGRGLQLLFYSVGIGQISSEVPQNLSASRPQDRQFILSSKKLLLSDSGFYLCAWSGGVNTEAFFGQGTRLTVV.

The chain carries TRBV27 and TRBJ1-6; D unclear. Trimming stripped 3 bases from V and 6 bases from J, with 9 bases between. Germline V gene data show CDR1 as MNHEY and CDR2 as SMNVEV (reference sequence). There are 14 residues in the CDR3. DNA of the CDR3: TGTGCCAGCAGTTTCCCCACAGCTAATTCACCCCTCCACTTT. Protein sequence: CASSFPTANSPLHF.

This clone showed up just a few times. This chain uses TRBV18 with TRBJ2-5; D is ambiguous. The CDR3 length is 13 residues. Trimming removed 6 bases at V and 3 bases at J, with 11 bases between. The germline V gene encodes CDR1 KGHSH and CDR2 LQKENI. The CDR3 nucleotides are TGTGCCAGCTCGCGGCGGCAGGAAGAGACCCAGTACTTC. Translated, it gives CASSRRQEETQYF.

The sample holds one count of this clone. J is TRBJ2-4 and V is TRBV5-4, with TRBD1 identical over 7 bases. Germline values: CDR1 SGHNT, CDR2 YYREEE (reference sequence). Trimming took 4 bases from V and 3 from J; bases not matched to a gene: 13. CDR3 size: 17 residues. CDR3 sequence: CASSRRAGGISKNIQYF. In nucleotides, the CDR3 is TGTGCCAGCAGCCGTCGTGCAGGGGGAATCAGCAAAAACATTCAGTACTTC.

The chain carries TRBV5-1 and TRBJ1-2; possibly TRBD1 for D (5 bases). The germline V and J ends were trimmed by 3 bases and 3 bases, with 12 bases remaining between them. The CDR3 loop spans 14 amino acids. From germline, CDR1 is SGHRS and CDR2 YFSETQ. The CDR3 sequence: CASSSGTEYYGYTF. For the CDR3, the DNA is TGCGCCAGCAGCTCGGGGACGGAGTACTATGGCTACACCTTC.

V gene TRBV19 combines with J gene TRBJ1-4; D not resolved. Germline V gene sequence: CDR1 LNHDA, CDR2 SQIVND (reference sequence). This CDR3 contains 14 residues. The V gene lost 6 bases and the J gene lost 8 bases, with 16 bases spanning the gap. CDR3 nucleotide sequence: TGTGCCAGTAGCGCCGGGCCCCGCGGCGAAAAACTGTTTTTT. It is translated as CASSAGPRGEKLFF. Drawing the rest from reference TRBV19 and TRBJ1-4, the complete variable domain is DGGITQSPKYLFRKEGQNVTLSCEQNLNHDAMYWYRQDPGQGLRLIYYSQIVNDFQKGDIAEGYSVSREKKESFPLTVTSAQKNPTAFYLCASSAGPRGEKLFFGSGTQLSVL.

The CDR3 region is CSVPGGGADYGYTF. DNA of the CDR3: TGCAGCGTTCCCGGAGGGGGCGCCGACTATGGCTACACCTTC. V usage is TRBV29-1 and J usage is TRBJ1-2; 7 positions agree with TRBD1. The CDR3 sequence is 14 residues long. Germline lookup yields CDR1 SQVTM and CDR2 ANQGSEA. V gave up 5 bases and J gave up 3 bases; unmatched junction bases: 9.

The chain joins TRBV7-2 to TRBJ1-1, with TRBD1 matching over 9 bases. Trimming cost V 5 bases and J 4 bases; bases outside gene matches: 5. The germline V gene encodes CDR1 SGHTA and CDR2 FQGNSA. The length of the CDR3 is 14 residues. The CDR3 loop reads CASSSIQGATEAFF. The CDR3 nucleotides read TGTGCCAGCAGCAGTATACAGGGGGCCACTGAAGCTTTCTTT.